This T cell receptor beta chain was sequenced during a study of T cell responses to AZD1222 COVID-19 vaccine. Sequencing used immunoSEQ multiplex PCR; TCRdb keeps in-frame clones, though not all of them. The sample includes fewer than 120,000 clones, roughly 90% of them seen just once. The CDR3 loop spans 14 amino acids. The ends were cut back, 6 bases at V and 7 bases at J, with 13 bases in the middle. Per the germline V gene, CDR1 is MNHEY and CDR2 is SMNVEV (reference sequence). Source: peripheral blood, taken on day 0 of AZD1222 vaccination. The genes are TRBV27 and TRBJ1-6, with a possible D match to TRBD1 (6 bases). This clonotype originated in an adult in good health. DNA for the CDR3: TGTGCCAGCAGAGACGACAGGACCAATTCACCCCTCCACTTT. It is translated as CASRDDRTNSPLHF.